The rows below give T cell receptor beta chains drawn from one sample of a study of blood T cell repertoires in COVID-19. Sequencing used immunoSEQ multiplex PCR; TCRdb keeps in-frame clones, though not all of them. This repertoire shows roughly 200,000 clones, approximately 91% found once; its top ten account for around 17%. Input material: peripheral blood. The origin of the receptors is a man aged 50-59 years with COVID-19, enrolled during active disease. Each CDR3 is given with its conserved first and last residue. A D gene is named only where the DNA matches it firmly. Some rows mark clone size as missing; the rest say once, few, many or name a class of expanded clone.

CATSDRRGRLDEQFF,TGTGCCACCAGTGACCGTCGAGGGAGGCTCGATGAGCAGTTCTTC,TRBJ2-1,-,15,-,TRBV24-1
CASSPGTVLNTEAFF,TGTGCCAGCAGCCCAGGGACAGTCTTAAACACTGAAGCTTTCTTT,TRBJ1-1,TRBD1,15,-,TRBV5-6
CASSLASLGGGSSTDTQYF,TGTGCCAGCAGCTTAGCTTCCCTGGGAGGCGGGAGTAGCACAGATACGCAGTATTTT,TRBJ2-3,TRBD2,19,-,TRBV7-9
CASSGREDTQYF,TGTGCCAGCAGCGGGAGGGAAGATACGCAGTATTTT,TRBJ2-3,TRBD2,12,few,TRBV13
CASSLRLAGGSYNEQFF,TGCGCCAGCAGCTTGCGGCTAGCGGGAGGAAGTTACAATGAGCAGTTCTTC,TRBJ2-1,TRBD2,17,-,TRBV5-1
CASSFTGGLLYEQYF,TGTGCCAGCAGCTTTACAGGGGGCCTCTTGTACGAGCAGTACTTC,TRBJ2-7,TRBD1,15,once,TRBV7-9
CATSERDRSYEQYF,TGTGCCACCAGTGAGCGAGACAGGTCCTACGAGCAGTACTTC,TRBJ2-7,-,14,-,TRBV24-1
CASSIASVAYNEQFF,TGTGCCAGTAGTATTGCTAGCGTAGCCTACAATGAGCAGTTCTTC,TRBJ2-1,-,15,-,TRBV19
CASSRQGARGTGELFF,TGTGCCAGCAGTCGACAGGGGGCCAGGGGCACCGGGGAGCTGTTTTTT,TRBJ2-2,TRBD1,16,-,TRBV5-4
CASSQIPGLRTDTQYF,TGCGCCAGCAGTCAAATACCGGGACTACGCACAGATACGCAGTATTTT,TRBJ2-3,TRBD2,16,-,TRBV10-2
CASSGGQGRSLGTQYF,TGTGCCAGTAGTGGGGGACAGGGCCGTTCTTTGGGGACCCAGTACTTC,TRBJ2-5,TRBD1,16,-,TRBV19
CASSLTSVVETQYF,TGTGCCAGCAGTTTAACTAGCGTCGTAGAGACCCAGTACTTC,TRBJ2-5,TRBD2,14,-,TRBV27
CASSRRTGGGGASYEQYF,TGTGCCAGCAGTCGAAGGACAGGGGGCGGGGGTGCCTCCTACGAGCAGTACTTC,TRBJ2-7,TRBD1,18,-,TRBV27
CAWSPGTSGADTQYF,TGTGCCTGGAGCCCAGGGACTAGCGGTGCAGATACGCAGTATTTT,TRBJ2-3,TRBD2,15,-,TRBV30
CASSFSGTSVEQYF,TGTGCCAGCAGCTTCTCCGGGACTAGCGTGGAGCAGTACTTC,TRBJ2-7,TRBD2,14,-,TRBV7-3
CAWSVDPGSEQFF,TGTGCCTGGAGTGTGGACCCCGGGAGTGAGCAGTTCTTC,TRBJ2-1,-,13,-,TRBV30
CASSPTSGEETQYF,TGTGCCAGCAGTCCCACTAGCGGCGAAGAGACCCAGTACTTC,TRBJ2-5,TRBD2,14,once,TRBV2
CATKGPGPGLANYNEQFF,TGTGCCACCAAAGGGCCGGGCCCGGGACTAGCGAATTACAATGAGCAGTTCTTC,TRBJ2-1,TRBD2,18,once,TRBV2
CASTLAGASTDTQYF,TGTGCCAGCACCCTGGCGGGGGCTAGCACAGATACGCAGTATTTT,TRBJ2-3,-,15,-,TRBV7-2